The T cell receptor (beta chain) described here comes from a study of T cell responses to AZD1222 COVID-19 vaccine. Turning to the study itself: Second doses that came at about 4 or about 12 weeks were put together. Overall study findings and caveats: Only five to seven AZD1222 recipients tested seropositive at baseline. Reportedly, nearly half of unique spike TCRs recognized epitopes outside B.1.351/B.1.1.7 mutations. No repertoire was sampled before or during the peak T cell response, only after it.

Turning to this clone: The antigen is not known.

CDR3 length equals 16 residues. The V gene's germline CDR1 is MNHNS and CDR2 SASEGT. The trim removed 2 bases at V and 5 bases at J, leaving 7 bases unmatched. Method: immunoSEQ multiplex PCR; TCRdb's copy keeps in-frame clones and lacks some. The sample contains 150,000 to 200,000 clones, around 95% of which appear only once. Sequencing was performed on peripheral blood, taken on day 0 of AZD1222 vaccination. The source of this sequence is an adult in good health. The chain is built from TRBV6-1 and TRBJ2-2; 8 positions agree with TRBD2. DNA for the CDR3: TGTGCCAGCAGTGAATGGGCGGGAGGAATAACCGGGGAGCTGTTTTTT. Its translation: CASSEWAGGITGELFF.